Reported below is one TCR beta chain. V lost 8 bases and J lost 3, with 10 bases in between. This CDR3 contains 13 residues. Per the germline V gene, CDR1 is MNHEY and CDR2 is SVGAGI. The sample comes from a study of control samples from healthy donors and cancer patients. Only in-frame clones appear in the TCRdb table, and some are missing; sequencing was by immunoSEQ multiplex PCR. The table includes about 80,000 clones, approximately 82% detected once. The TCR originated in a man in his 60s with head and neck cancer. What was sequenced was PBMCs. The chain is built from TRBV6-5 and TRBJ1-4; D is perhaps TRBD1 (6 bases). The CDR3 sequence: CASFQGSNEKLFF. CDR3 DNA sequence: TGTGCCAGCTTTCAGGGGTCTAATGAAAAACTGTTTTTT.